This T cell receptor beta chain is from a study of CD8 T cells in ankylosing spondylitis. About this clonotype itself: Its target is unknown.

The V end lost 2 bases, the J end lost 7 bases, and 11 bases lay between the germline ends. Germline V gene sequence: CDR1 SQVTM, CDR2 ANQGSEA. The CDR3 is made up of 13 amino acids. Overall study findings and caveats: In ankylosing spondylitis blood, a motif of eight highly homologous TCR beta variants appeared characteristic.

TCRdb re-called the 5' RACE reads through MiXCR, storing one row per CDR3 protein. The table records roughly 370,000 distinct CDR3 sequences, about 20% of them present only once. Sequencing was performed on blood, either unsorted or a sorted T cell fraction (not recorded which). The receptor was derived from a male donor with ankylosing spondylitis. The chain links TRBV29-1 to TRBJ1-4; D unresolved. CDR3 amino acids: CSVELPGSEKLFF. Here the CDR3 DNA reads TGCAGCGTTGAATTGCCGGGAAGTGAAAAACTGTTTTTT.